A single TCR beta chain is shown here with its context. What it binds is not known. Deletions cut 1 base from V and 2 bases from J, with 11 bases between. The CDR3 loop spans 15 amino acids. Germline V CDR1 and CDR2: ENHRY, SYGVKD. This entry belongs to a study of cytomegalovirus exposure and HLA in healthy donors. Study-wide results and limits: A previous analysis found most TCR beta V segments productive roughly 87% or roughly 30% of the time.

The PCR employed 60 Vbeta primers together with 13 Jbeta primers. Measured with immunoSEQ multiplex PCR; TCRdb has only the in-frame clones, and not every one. The sample records roughly 150,000 clones, around two thirds being singletons. Sequenced sample: PBMCs. This rearrangement joins TRBV10-3 to TRBJ1-1, with D perhaps matching TRBD1 (6 bases). The sequence derives from a young man in good health and CMV-seropositive. CDR3 nucleotides: TGTGCCATCAGTGAGTACGAGGGGACAAACACTGAAGCTTTCTTT. Its translation is CAISEYEGTNTEAFF.